The rows below give T cell receptor beta chains drawn from one sample of a study of response to subunit inactivated influenza vaccine. MiXCR was run by TCRdb on the RT-PCR reads, yielding one entry per CDR3 protein. The repertoire holds 250,000 to 350,000 distinct CDR3 sequences, around 20% seen once, with about 9.3% in the top ten. Specimen: PBMCs from blood, collected less than 22 months after vaccination. All receptors come from a man in his fifties or sixties who received an inactivated influenza vaccine. Both conserved end residues are part of each CDR3. D genes are given only for firm matches. Not every row has a clone size; where given, it reads once, few, many or a size class.

>TRBJ2-2|TRBD1|TRBV12-3/TRBV12-4|-
CASSSWDRDTGELFF
TGTGCCAGCAGTTCATGGGACAGGGACACCGGGGAGCTGTTTTTT
>TRBJ2-1|TRBD2|TRBV20-1|-
CSARDSETSGTDNEQFF
TGCAGTGCTAGAGATAGTGAGACTAGCGGGACTGACAATGAGCAGTTCTTC
>TRBJ2-7|TRBD1|TRBV5-5|-
CASSLTGATYEQYF
TGTGCCAGCAGCTTGACAGGGGCCACCTACGAGCAGTACTTC
>TRBJ1-4|-|TRBV14|few
CASSQVWAEKLFF
TGTGCCAGCAGCCAAGTTTGGGCCGAAAAACTGTTTTTT
>TRBJ2-2|TRBD2|TRBV10-2|-
CASISGTTYTGELFF
TGCGCCAGCATTTCCGGGACTACCTACACCGGGGAGCTGTTTTTT
>TRBJ2-3|TRBD2|TRBV7-3|-
CASSSGTSGARTDTQYF
TGTGCCAGCAGCTCCGGGACTAGCGGAGCAAGAACAGATACGCAGTATTTT
>TRBJ2-2|-|TRBV4-1|-
CASSSETEGWGELFF
TGCGCCAGCAGCTCCGAGACCGAGGGATGGGGGGAGCTGTTTTTT
>TRBJ1-2|-|TRBV5-4|few
CASSLLEFPSYGYTF
TGTGCCAGCAGCTTACTAGAGTTCCCCTCCTATGGCTACACCTTC
>TRBJ2-7|-|TRBV4-3|-
CASSRGQSTSYEQYF
TGCGCCAGCAGCCGTGGACAGTCCACCTCCTACGAGCAGTACTTC
>TRBJ2-1|-|TRBV20-1|-
CSAVSGPDEQFF
TGCAGTGCTGTTAGCGGTCCGGATGAGCAGTTCTTC
>TRBJ2-6|TRBD1|TRBV7-2|few
CASSERQGRSGANVLTF
TGTGCCAGCAGCGAAAGACAGGGGCGCTCTGGGGCCAACGTCCTGACTTTC
>TRBJ2-1|TRBD1|TRBV19|-
CASNDRGTYNEQFF
TGTGCCAGTAACGACAGGGGGACTTACAATGAGCAGTTCTTC
>TRBJ1-1|-|TRBV9|-
CASSVSGGGGDTEAFF
TGTGCCAGCAGCGTATCGGGGGGAGGAGGGGACACTGAAGCTTTCTTT
>TRBJ2-3|-|TRBV29-1|few
CSVAGPVADTQYF
TGCAGCGTTGCGGGGCCGGTGGCAGATACGCAGTATTTT